These 6 T cell receptor beta chains share one sample of origin, sequenced in a study of T cell repertoires in cytomegalovirus infection. Their cognate antigens are unknown. TCRdb redid the calling of the reads with MiXCR, one entry per CDR3 protein. The sample has around 500,000 distinct CDR3 sequences; about two fifths are singletons. Sequencing was performed on cultured PBMCs, taken from culture after CMV antigen stimulation. The receptor source for this set is a human donor in good health (CMV status not recorded). Some clones in this sample may be carry-over from other donors' samples.

This clonotype was detected once. The rearrangement joins TRBV20-1 to TRBJ2-3; D is possibly TRBD2 (6 bases). The CDR3 is made up of 14 amino acids. V lost 0 bases and J 4 bases, leaving 11 bases between the germline ends. Looked up from germline, CDR1 is DFQATT and CDR2 is SNEGSKA (reference sequence). CDR3 sequence: CSARDGGNSDTQYF. In DNA, the CDR3 is TGCAGTGCTAGAGATGGGGGGAACTCAGATACGCAGTATTTT.

The chain combines TRBV9 with TRBJ2-3; 9 bases are a match to TRBD1. V was pared by 4 bases and J by 2 bases, with 11 bases of the junction left unmatched. The CDR3 spans 17 residues. The germline V gene encodes CDR1 SGDLS and CDR2 YYNGEE. Here the CDR3 DNA reads TGTGCCAGCAGCACCTACAAAAACAGGGGGCCCACAGATACGCAGTATTTT. Translation: CASSTYKNRGPTDTQYF.

The table lists this clonotype with a few counts. The chain employs TRBV6-1 and TRBJ2-3; D not certain. The CDR3 is 13 residues long. Germline CDR1 and CDR2: MNHNS and SASEGT. V was cut by 4 bases and J by 6 bases, with 11 bases left in between. CDR3 region: CASSARQADTQYF. The CDR3 bases are TGTGCCAGCAGTGCCCGGCAGGCCGATACGCAGTATTTT.

The table lists this clonotype with a few counts. The V call is TRBV20-1, the J call TRBJ2-3, with TRBD2 identical over 11 bases. CDR1 DFQATT and CDR2 SNEGSKA come from the germline V gene (reference sequence). There are 14 residues in the CDR3. The trim removed 1 base at V and 3 bases at J, leaving 0 bases unmatched. The CDR3 loop is CSARGLAGTDTQYF. The CDR3 DNA reads as TGCAGTGCTAGAGGACTAGCGGGAACAGATACGCAGTATTTT.

This clonotype was counted between two and nine times. The J gene is TRBJ2-7, the V gene TRBV7-2; the D gene is possibly TRBD2 (5 bases). CDR1 and CDR2 (germline): SGHTA, FQGNSA. The CDR3 covers 16 residues. Trimming pared 1 base from V and 4 bases from J, leaving 17 bases between. CDR3 nucleotides: TGTGCCAGCAGCTTAGTCCCGGGATCGAACAGATACGAGCAGTACTTC. Translating it yields CASSLVPGSNRYEQYF.

This chain links TRBV7-2 with TRBJ2-1; no definite D call. The CDR3 runs 14 residues. Germline lookup yields CDR1 SGHTA and CDR2 FQGNSA. Trimming removed 5 bases at V and 3 bases at J, with 11 bases between. CDR3 amino acids: CASSRSPLYNEQFF. The DNA of the CDR3 is TGTGCCAGCAGCCGCTCCCCTCTCTACAATGAGCAGTTCTTC.